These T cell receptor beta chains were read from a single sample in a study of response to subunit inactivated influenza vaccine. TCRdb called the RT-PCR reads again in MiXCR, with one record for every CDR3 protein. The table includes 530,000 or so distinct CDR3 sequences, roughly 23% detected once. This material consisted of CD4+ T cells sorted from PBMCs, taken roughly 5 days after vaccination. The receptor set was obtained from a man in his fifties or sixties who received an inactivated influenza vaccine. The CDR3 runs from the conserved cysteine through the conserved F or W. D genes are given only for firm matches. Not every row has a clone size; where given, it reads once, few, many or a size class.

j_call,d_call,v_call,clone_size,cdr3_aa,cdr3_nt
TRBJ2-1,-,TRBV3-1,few,CASSQGGRPYNEQFF,TGTGCCAGCAGCCAAGGGGGGCGCCCCTACAATGAGCAGTTCTTC
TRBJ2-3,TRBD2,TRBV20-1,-,CSARDMMAGGTDTQYF,TGCAGTGCTAGAGATATGATGGCGGGGGGAACAGATACGCAGTATTTT
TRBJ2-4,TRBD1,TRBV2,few,CASSLDRVKNIQYF,TGTGCCAGCAGTTTGGACAGGGTGAAAAACATTCAGTACTTC
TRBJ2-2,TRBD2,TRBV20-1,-,CSAPGAGRRSTGELFF,TGCAGTGCACCCGGGGCCGGGAGGCGTAGCACCGGGGAGCTGTTTTTT
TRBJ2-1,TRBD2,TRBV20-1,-,CSATPGTSGRREQFF,TGCAGTGCGACACCCGGGACTAGCGGGAGAAGGGAGCAGTTCTTC
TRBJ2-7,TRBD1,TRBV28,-,CASSSRDRGSSKQYF,TGTGCCAGCAGTTCGCGGGACAGGGGCTCTAGCAAGCAGTACTTC
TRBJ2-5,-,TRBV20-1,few,CSASPSEPGETQYF,TGCAGTGCTAGCCCCTCGGAGCCTGGAGAGACCCAGTACTTC
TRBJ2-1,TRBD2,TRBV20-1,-,CSASSSGRPSSYNEQFF,TGCAGTGCTAGCTCTAGCGGGAGGCCCTCTTCCTACAATGAGCAGTTCTTC
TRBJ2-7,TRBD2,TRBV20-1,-,CSARDPSGSYEQYF,TGCAGTGCTAGAGACCCTAGCGGGAGCTACGAGCAGTACTTC
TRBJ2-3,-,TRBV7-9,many,CASSFNTDTQYF,TGTGCCAGCAGCTTTAACACAGATACGCAGTATTTT
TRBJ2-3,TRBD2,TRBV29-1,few,CSVSGLGSDTQYF,TGCAGCGTTTCGGGACTAGGATCCGATACGCAGTATTTT
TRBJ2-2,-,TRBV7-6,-,CASSLLRDAGELFF,TGTGCCAGCAGCTTGCTTAGGGACGCCGGGGAGCTGTTTTTT
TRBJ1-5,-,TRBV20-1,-,CSARDLGKQPQHF,TGCAGTGCTAGAGATTTGGGGAAGCAGCCCCAGCATTTT
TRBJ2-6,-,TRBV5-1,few,CASSTGTANGANVLTF,TGCGCCAGCAGCACCGGGACTGCAAATGGGGCCAACGTCCTGACTTTC
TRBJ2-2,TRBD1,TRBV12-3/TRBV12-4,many,CASRTGIRAGELFF,TGTGCCAGCAGGACAGGGATCCGGGCCGGGGAGCTGTTTTTT
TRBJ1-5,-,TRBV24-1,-,CATSERGAGDQPQHF,TGTGCCACCAGTGAGCGGGGGGCAGGGGATCAGCCCCAGCATTTT
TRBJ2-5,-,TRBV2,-,CASSEVPGVRGTQYF,TGTGCCAGCAGTGAAGTGCCGGGAGTGCGTGGGACCCAGTACTTC
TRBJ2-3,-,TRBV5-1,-,CASSSGARHGDTQYF,TGCGCCAGCAGTTCTGGAGCCAGGCACGGAGATACGCAGTATTTT
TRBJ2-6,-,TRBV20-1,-,CSARDLEGASAGANVLTF,TGCAGTGCTAGAGATCTAGAGGGAGCGAGTGCTGGGGCCAACGTCCTGACTTTC
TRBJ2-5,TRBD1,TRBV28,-,CASSYMGRGRQETQYF,TGTGCCAGCAGTTATATGGGCAGGGGGCGCCAAGAGACCCAGTACTTC
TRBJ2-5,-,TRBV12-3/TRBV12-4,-,CASSLGVARETQYF,TGTGCCAGCAGTTTGGGGGTCGCCAGGGAGACCCAGTACTTC
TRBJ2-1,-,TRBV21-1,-,CASSRRTPYNEQFF,TGTGCCAGCAGCAGGCGGACCCCCTACAATGAGCAGTTCTTC
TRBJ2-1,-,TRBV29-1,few,CSSGDRYNEQFF,TGCAGCTCCGGAGACAGATACAATGAGCAGTTCTTC
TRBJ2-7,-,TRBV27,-,CASSLISGGYSYEQYF,TGTGCCAGCAGTTTAATTTCGGGGGGCTACTCCTACGAGCAGTACTTC
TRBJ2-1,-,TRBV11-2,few,CASRSIGERTYNEQFF,TGTGCCAGCAGATCAATAGGGGAAAGAACATACAATGAGCAGTTCTTC
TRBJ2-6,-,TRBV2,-,CASRRVSSGANVLTF,TGTGCCAGCAGGCGGGTTAGCTCTGGGGCCAACGTCCTGACTTTC
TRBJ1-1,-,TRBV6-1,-,CASRIKSNTEAFF,TGTGCCAGCAGAATCAAATCGAACACTGAAGCTTTCTTT